This TCR beta chain stems from a study of tumor-infiltrating lymphocytes in primary liver carcinoma. Production of TCR beta cDNA used around 0.45 ug total RNA together with a constant-region primer. Libraries for TCR beta were built through three nested multiplex PCR rounds, which together made up a slightly modified ARM-PCR procedure. The first two PCR rounds, nine to ten cycles each, used TRBV1-TRBV30 forward primers and a C-beta reverse primer. TCRdb processed the multiplex PCR reads anew with MiXCR; each CDR3 protein has one entry. This table has around 54,000 distinct CDR3 sequences, over 70% appearing once. This clonotype was counted only a few times. Antigen: not known. This CDR3 is built from 17 residues. Germline CDR1 reads SEHNR; CDR2 reads FQNEAQ (reference sequence). Trimming stripped 1 base from V and 2 bases from J, with 14 bases between. Co-extraction of both nucleic acids (RNA and DNA) used about 17-33 mg of unsorted bulk tissue.

Study conclusions and caveats: Presence in all five tumor regions was observed for only about 8-25% of top clones.

The sample consisted of liver tumor tissue from sampling region 2. Subset here: tumor region T2, inferior pole. The sequence derives from a man aged 35 to 55 with primary liver carcinoma and hepatitis B virus infection. V and J are TRBV7-9 and TRBJ2-2; D remains ambiguous. The CDR3 sequence is CASSLGFELDNTGELFF. In DNA, the CDR3 is TGTGCCAGCAGCTTAGGGTTCGAGTTAGACAACACCGGGGAGCTGTTTTTT.